The 22 T cell receptor beta chains given below trace back to one sample, sequenced in a study of somatic mutations in cytotoxic T cells in rheumatoid arthritis. This table comes from immunoSEQ multiplex PCR, and its TCRdb copy is limited to in-frame clones, with some not included. The table includes some 16,000 clones, more than 60% detected once. Sequenced sample: CD8+ T cells sorted from blood. The origin of the receptors is an adult with rheumatoid arthritis.

This chain joins TRBV10-3 and TRBJ2-7, with 7 bases that match TRBD1. The CDR3 runs 15 residues. Germline assignment: CDR1 ENHRY and CDR2 SYGVKD. V gave up 8 bases and J gave up 4 bases; unmatched junction bases: 14. CDR3 sequence: CAIARMDRSYYEQYF. CDR3 bases: TGTGCCATCGCTAGAATGGACAGGTCCTATTACGAGCAGTACTTC.

The rearrangement links TRBV9 to TRBJ2-7, with TRBD1 matching 9 bases. This CDR3 is 15 amino acids long. Unmatched junction bases numbered 7, after V lost 4 bases and J lost 2 bases. The germline V gene has CDR1 SGDLS and CDR2 YYNGEE. CDR3 in amino acids: CASSRAGTGPYEQYF. CDR3 DNA sequence: TGTGCCAGCAGCCGAGCCGGGACAGGGCCCTACGAGCAGTACTTC.

The chain uses TRBV7-9 and TRBJ1-2; D might be TRBD1 (5 bases). CDR3 length: 12 amino acids. V dropped 11 bases and J dropped 8 bases, with 18 bases sitting between them. CDR1 is SEHNR, CDR2 FQNEAQ, per germline (reference sequence). The CDR3 is CAGREGAGGYTF. The CDR3 region has the DNA TGTGCCGGACGAGAAGGGGCGGGAGGCTACACCTTC.

This clone was seen once. The V gene is TRBV6-6, the J gene TRBJ2-2; 7 nucleotides line up with TRBD2. This CDR3 has 13 amino acids. J lost 6 bases, V lost 8 bases, and 6 bases had no gene match. Germline-derived CDR1 and CDR2 are MNHNY and SVGAGI (reference sequence). This CDR3 reads CASDGGGAGELFF. The CDR3 coding sequence is TGTGCCAGCGACGGGGGAGGGGCCGGGGAGCTGTTTTTT.

This clone was detected only once. The V gene is TRBV29-1, the J gene TRBJ1-1; 7 positions match TRBD1. Germline trimming cut 4 bases from V and 5 bases from J; bases unmatched to any gene: 7. Per germline, CDR1 SQVTM and CDR2 ANQGSEA. The CDR3 has 13 residues. The CDR3: CSVGIRGGTEAFF. The CDR3 DNA sequence: TGCAGCGTTGGAATCAGGGGGGGTACTGAAGCTTTCTTT. Complete variable domain (other parts from reference TRBV29-1 and TRBJ1-1): SAVISQKPSRDICQRGTSLTIQCQVDSQVTMMFWYRQQPGQSLTLIATANQGSEATYESGFVIDKFPISRPNLTFSTLTVSNMSPEDSSIYLCSVGIRGGTEAFFGQGTRLTVV.

This sequence joins TRBV7-9 and TRBJ2-5; 9 bases are shared with TRBD1. With V trimmed by 4 bases and J by 3 bases, 6 bases remained unmatched. The CDR3 runs 15 residues. Per germline, CDR1 SEHNR and CDR2 FQNEAQ (reference sequence). The CDR3 reads CASSSRDRDKETQYF. The CDR3 DNA reads as TGTGCCAGCAGCTCCCGGGACAGGGACAAAGAGACCCAGTACTTC.

CDR3 in DNA: TGTGCCAGCAGCTCCCGGACAGGGAACACTGAAGCTTTCTTT. Amino acids: CASSSRTGNTEAFF. The chain carries TRBV11-2 and TRBJ1-1, with TRBD1 matching over 7 bases. The CDR3 consists of 14 residues. Unmatched junction bases numbered 3, after V lost 4 bases and J lost 1 base. CDR1 is SGHAT, CDR2 FQNNGV, per germline.

The chain carries TRBV7-2 and TRBJ1-2; D is unclear. V shed 8 bases and J shed 4 bases, with 8 bases lying between them. The CDR3 length is 11 residues. The germline V gene encodes CDR1 SGHTA and CDR2 FQGNSA. CDR3 nucleotide sequence: TGTGCCAGCGGCTCTGGCTATGGCTACACCTTC. Its protein product is CASGSGYGYTF.

The genes are TRBV5-1 and TRBJ2-1; the match to TRBD2 covers 9 bases. CDR1 is SGHRS and CDR2 is YFSETQ in the germline V gene. With V trimmed by 3 bases and J by 12 bases, 13 bases remained unmatched. The CDR3 extends over 15 amino acids. CDR3 in DNA: TGCGCCAGCAGCTCACCCTCTAGCGGGGTGCGGGGGCAGTTCTTC. Translated: CASSSPSSGVRGQFF. The entire variable domain, with the rest obtained from reference TRBV5-1 and TRBJ2-1, is as follows: KAGVTQTPRYLIKTRGQQVTLSCSPISGHRSVSWYQQTPGQGLQFLFEYFSETQRNKGNFPGRFSGRQFSNSRSEMNVSTLELGDSALYLCASSSPSSGVRGQFFGPGTRLTVL.

This chain joins TRBV9 and TRBJ2-7; 8 bases line up with TRBD2. In germline, CDR1 is SGDLS, CDR2 YYNGEE. Unmatched junction bases numbered 8, after V lost 0 bases and J lost 3 bases. This CDR3 contains 16 residues. Written as DNA, the CDR3 is TGTGCCAGCAGCGTAGCAGCGGGGGCTACCTACTACGAGCAGTACTTC. Amino acids: CASSVAAGATYYEQYF.

The genes are TRBV27 and TRBJ2-7; 8 nucleotides agree with TRBD1. J lost 2 bases, V lost 4 bases, and 4 bases had no gene match. This CDR3 contains 14 residues. Germline values: CDR1 MNHEY, CDR2 SMNVEV (reference sequence). Written as DNA, the CDR3 is TGTGCCAGCAGTTCTGGGACAGGTCCCTACGAGCAGTACTTC. This translates into CASSSGTGPYEQYF.

The genes are TRBV19 and TRBJ2-7; 10 bases match TRBD1. CDR1 and CDR2 from the germline V gene are LNHDA and SQIVND (reference sequence). J was trimmed by 3 bases and V by 5 bases; bases with no gene match: 7. The CDR3 extends over 15 amino acids. As DNA, the CDR3 is TGTGCCAGTAGTCCCCGGACAGGGGGGTTCTACGAGCAGTACTTC. This codes for CASSPRTGGFYEQYF. Filled out from reference TRBV19 and TRBJ2-7, the complete variable domain reads DGGITQSPKYLFRKEGQNVTLSCEQNLNHDAMYWYRQDPGQGLRLIYYSQIVNDFQKGDIAEGYSVSREKKESFPLTVTSAQKNPTAFYLCASSPRTGGFYEQYFGPGTRLTVT.

The genes are TRBV7-8 and TRBJ2-5; a weak D match, TRBD1 (6 bases). The CDR3 has 15 amino acids. With 2 bases removed from V and 4 bases from J, the gap between germline ends came to 14 bases. In germline, CDR1 is SGHVS, CDR2 FQNEAQ. CDR3 nucleotides: TGTGCCAGCAGCTTAAATTCTGGGGGCCGAGAGACCCAGTACTTC. It yields the protein CASSLNSGGRETQYF.

The chain has TRBV6-5 and TRBJ1-1; tentatively, D is TRBD1 (6 bases). V dropped 2 bases and J dropped 0 bases, with 10 bases sitting between them. The CDR3 contains 15 residues. CDR1 and CDR2 (germline): MNHEY, SVGAGI. CDR3 sequence: CASSYGGHMNTEAFF. The CDR3 region has the DNA TGTGCCAGCAGTTACGGGGGGCACATGAACACTGAAGCTTTCTTT.

This clone showed up just once. This chain joins TRBV10-3 and TRBJ1-6; TRBD1 matches 8 bases. CDR1 is ENHRY and CDR2 is SYGVKD in the germline V gene. The CDR3 length is 13 residues. Unmatched junction bases numbered 6, after V lost 11 bases and J lost 6 bases. The CDR3 bases are TGTGCCTCCGACAGGGGATCTAATTCACCCCTCCACTTT. Its protein product is CASDRGSNSPLHF.

The chain joins TRBV6-6 to TRBJ2-1; the match to TRBD2 covers 10 bases. The CDR3 has 15 amino acids. The ends lost 5 bases at V and 2 bases at J; junction bases unmatched: 3. Germline lookup yields CDR1 MNHNY and CDR2 SVGAGI (reference sequence). The DNA for the CDR3 is TGTGCCAGCAGTACCACTAGCGGGGCCTACAATGAGCAGTTCTTC. It codes for CASSTTSGAYNEQFF.

This chain links TRBV5-6 with TRBJ2-2; D call uncertain. V was cut by 3 bases and J by 4 bases, with 4 bases left in between. CDR1 SGHDT and CDR2 YYEEEE come from the germline V gene. This CDR3 comprises 12 residues. The CDR3 DNA sequence: TGTGCCAGCAGCTGGGGCACCGGGGAGCTGTTTTTT. It is translated as CASSWGTGELFF.

By share of the sample, this clone is medium-sized. The gene calls are TRBV19 and TRBJ1-5; 7 bases line up with TRBD1. This CDR3 has 16 amino acids. CDR1 is LNHDA, CDR2 SQIVND, per germline (reference sequence). The V segment lost 4 bases and the J segment 5 bases; nucleotides outside the gene matches: 11. CDR3: CASSTTTGRGYQPQHF. The CDR3 nucleotides are TGTGCCAGTAGTACTACGACAGGGAGGGGATATCAGCCCCAGCATTTT.

The chain uses TRBV6-1 and TRBJ2-1, with TRBD2 matching over 11 bases. Germline values: CDR1 MNHNS, CDR2 SASEGT. The CDR3 has 15 amino acids. Germline trimming cut 5 bases from V and 7 bases from J; bases unmatched to any gene: 7. The CDR3 spells CASSSLAGGINEQFF. CDR3 nucleotides: TGTGCCAGCAGTTCCTTAGCGGGGGGGATAAATGAGCAGTTCTTC.

CDR3 coding DNA: TGTGCCAGCAGCTTACTAGCGGGGGAAGATACGCAGTATTTT. This gives the protein CASSLLAGEDTQYF. This chain joins TRBV7-2 and TRBJ2-3, with 10 bases identical to TRBD2. CDR1 is SGHTA and CDR2 is FQGNSA in the germline V gene. V gave up 2 bases and J gave up 5 bases; unmatched junction bases: 1. This CDR3 is 14 amino acids long.

This clone was observed a handful of times. The chain is built from TRBV6-5 and TRBJ2-1; D not certain. Between the trimmed V and J ends, which lost 6 bases and 8 bases, there was a span of 14 bases. This CDR3 is 13 amino acids long. CDR1 is MNHEY and CDR2 is SVGAGI in the germline V gene. DNA for the CDR3: TGTGCCAGCAGAGCAGACCGAAACCATGAGCAGTTCTTC. Translated: CASRADRNHEQFF.

V is TRBV5-5 and J is TRBJ1-1, with D possibly being TRBD1 (5 bases). CDR1 is SGHKS and CDR2 is YYEKEE in the germline V gene (reference sequence). There are 13 residues in the CDR3. Trimming took 4 bases from V and 5 from J, leaving 12 bases between them. The CDR3 region has the DNA TGTGCCAGCAGCCCGGGGGTTGGGACTGAAGCTTTCTTT. Residues: CASSPGVGTEAFF. Looking up the rest from reference TRBV5-5 and TRBJ1-1 gives the full variable domain: DAGVTQSPTHLIKTRGQQVTLRCSPISGHKSVSWYQQVLGQGPQFIFQYYEKEERGRGNFPDRFSARQFPNYSSELNVNALLLGDSALYLCASSPGVGTEAFFGQGTRLTVV.